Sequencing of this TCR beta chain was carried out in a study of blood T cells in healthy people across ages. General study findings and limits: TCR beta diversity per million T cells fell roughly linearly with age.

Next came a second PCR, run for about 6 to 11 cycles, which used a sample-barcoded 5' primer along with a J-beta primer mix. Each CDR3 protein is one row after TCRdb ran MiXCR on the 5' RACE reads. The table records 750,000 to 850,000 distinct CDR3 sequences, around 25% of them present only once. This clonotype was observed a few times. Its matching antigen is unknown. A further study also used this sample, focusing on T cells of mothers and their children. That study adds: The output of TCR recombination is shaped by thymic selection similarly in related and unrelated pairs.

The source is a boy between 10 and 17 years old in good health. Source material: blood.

DNA for the CDR3: TGTGCCAGCAGCTTAGGACTAGCGGGATTCTCCTACAATGAGCAGTTCTTC. Protein: CASSLGLAGFSYNEQFF. The chain is built from TRBV5-6 and TRBJ2-1, with TRBD2 matching over 12 bases. Germline V lookup: CDR1 SGHDT, CDR2 YYEEEE. The CDR3 covers 17 residues. V lost 2 bases to trimming and J lost 0 bases; unmatched junction nucleotides: 3.